This TCR beta chain emerged from a study of OX40 agonist ivuxolimab in advanced cancers. Trimming stripped 4 bases from V and 9 bases from J, with 7 bases between. This CDR3 comprises 12 residues. CDR1 and CDR2 (germline): SGHTA, FQGNSA. The table came from immunoSEQ multiplex PCR; TCRdb's copy has only in-frame clones and leaves some out. Found here are 70,000 to 90,000 clones, roughly 80% of them singletons; the top ten hold about 7%. This chain joins TRBV7-2 and TRBJ1-6; D not resolved. The sequence was obtained from an adult with an advanced solid tumor such as melanoma, head and neck, liver or kidney cancer. Material: CD4+ or CD8+ T cells sorted from blood, obtained in a trial of the OX40 agonist ivuxolimab. The CDR3 nucleotides read TGTGCCAGCAGCTCAGAAGTTTCACCCCTCCACTTT. This gives the protein CASSSEVSPLHF. Filled out from reference TRBV7-2 and TRBJ1-6, the complete variable domain reads GAGVSQSPSNKVTEKGKDVELRCDPISGHTALYWYRQSLGQGLEFLIYFQGNSAPDKSGLPSDRFSAERTGGSVSTLTIQRTQQEDSAVYLCASSSEVSPLHFGNGTRLTVT.